This T cell receptor (beta chain) was obtained from a study of CD8+ T cells in alopecia areata. About the study: Treated patients were given oral tofacitinib, which was dosed at 5 to 10 mg twice daily. Study conclusions and caveats: Resident alphabeta T cells of normal skin are also sequenced in scalp samples.

About this clone itself: Antigen specificity is unknown.

Germline CDR1 and CDR2: MNHEY and SMNVEV (reference sequence). The CDR3 is 15 residues long. V dropped 4 bases and J dropped 7 bases, with 19 bases sitting between them. cDNA reverse transcribed from extracted RNA served as the sequencing template. Produced via immunoSEQ multiplex PCR; TCRdb's table is partial and in-frame only. Found here are some 220,000 clones, roughly 56% of them singletons; the top ten hold 1.6%. Regarding treatment: oral pan-JAK inhibitor, 5-10 mg twice daily. Peripheral blood and lesional scalp punch biopsies were taken from alopecia areata patients. PBMCs served as the source from which CD4+ and CD8+ T cells were sorted.

The chain employs TRBV27 and TRBJ1-2, with D perhaps matching TRBD1 (6 bases). The source material was CD4+ T cells sorted from blood, sampled at week 4, from a patient treated with tofacitinib. This TCR was recovered from a human donor with alopecia areata. CDR3 in amino acids: CASSSLPNDRLGYTF. CDR3 nucleotide sequence: TGTGCCAGCAGTTCTTTACCAAACGACAGGCTTGGCTACACCTTC.